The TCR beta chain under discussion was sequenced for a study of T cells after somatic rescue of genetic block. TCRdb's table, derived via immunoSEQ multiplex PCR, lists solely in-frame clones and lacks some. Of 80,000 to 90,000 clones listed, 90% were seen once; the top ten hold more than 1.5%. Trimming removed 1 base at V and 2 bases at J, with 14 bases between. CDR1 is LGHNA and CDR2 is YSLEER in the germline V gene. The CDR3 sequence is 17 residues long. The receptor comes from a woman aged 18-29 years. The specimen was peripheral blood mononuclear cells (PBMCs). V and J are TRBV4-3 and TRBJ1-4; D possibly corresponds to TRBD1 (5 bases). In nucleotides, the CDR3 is TGCGCCAGCAGCCAAGTCGGTCGGGGCCTCACTAATGAAAAACTGTTTTTT. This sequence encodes CASSQVGRGLTNEKLFF.